This TCR beta chain was captured by sequencing in a study of cytomegalovirus exposure and HLA in healthy donors. The CDR3 sequence is 15 residues long. Trimming removed 6 bases from V and 0 bases from J; junction bases left unmatched: 5. Looked up from germline, CDR1 is WNHNN and CDR2 is SYGVQD (reference sequence). PCR primers comprised 60 Vbeta and 13 Jbeta primers. Sequencing was performed with immunoSEQ multiplex PCR; in TCRdb, only in-frame clones are kept and a portion is missing. This table has about 180,000 clones, approximately 81% appearing once. The rearrangement links TRBV10-1 to TRBJ2-4; 7 bases are a match to TRBD1. The TCR comes from a man under 40 in good health and CMV-seronegative. The sample taken for sequencing was PBMCs. Here the CDR3 reads CASRKTGTAKNIQYF. Here the CDR3 DNA reads TGCGCCAGCAGAAAGACAGGGACAGCCAAAAACATTCAGTACTTC.